The present T cell receptor beta chain was sequenced within a study of T cell responses to AZD1222 COVID-19 vaccine. Study overall: Second-dose timings of about 4 or about 12 weeks were pooled.

About this clone: The antigen is not known.

The CDR3 has 14 residues. V lost 3 bases, J lost 4 bases, and 2 bases stayed unmatched. Germline assignment: CDR1 SEHNR and CDR2 FQNEAQ (reference sequence). Study-wide results and caveats: A mostly white British donor set with more females was recruited, and clonal diversity was possibly underestimated. Without day 14 samples, only post-peak T cell repertoires were studied. Spike regions recognized by vaccine-associated CD4 TCRs spanned the protein, led by 160-218 and 743-854.

TCRdb's copy holds only in-frame clones and misses some; the assay was immunoSEQ multiplex PCR. The sample contains 100,000 to 150,000 clones, roughly nine tenths of which appear only once. This chain joins TRBV7-9 and TRBJ1-3; 8 bases map to TRBD1. The sequencing here drew on peripheral blood, taken on day 0 of AZD1222 vaccination. The receptor was isolated from an adult in good health. This chain's CDR3 is CASSLDREGNTIYF. The CDR3 region has the DNA TGTGCCAGCAGCTTGGACAGGGAAGGAAACACCATATATTTT.